One and the same sample provided the 12 T cell receptor beta chains below, sequenced in a study of blood T cell repertoires in COVID-19 (dated by TCRdb to about 2020). The library was prepared using the immunoSEQ multiplex PCR assay. TCRdb limited this immuneACCESS table to in-frame rearrangements with V and J called. A share of clones is missing; checked studies link under half to unresolved V genes, and the rest is unexplained. Across this sample there are 85,000 to 90,000 clones, with roughly four fifths seen only once. The top ten hold 1% to 1.5% of the sample. The sample taken for sequencing was peripheral blood. These receptors originate from an elderly woman with acute or convalescent COVID-19.

V and J are TRBV24-1 and TRBJ2-7; 11 positions match TRBD1. This CDR3 spans 15 amino acids. Germline V lookup: CDR1 KGHDR, CDR2 SFDVKD. Trimming at V came to 3 bases and at J to 2 bases, leaving 2 bases not matched to a gene. CDR3 in amino acids: CATSDPGQGAYEQYF. CDR3 bases: TGTGCCACCAGTGATCCGGGACAGGGGGCCTACGAGCAGTACTTC.

This clone was recorded only once. The chain joins TRBV2 to TRBJ2-1, with 7 bases that match TRBD1. From germline, CDR1 is SNHLY and CDR2 FYNNEI. This CDR3 contains 12 residues. V lost 6 bases, J lost 12 bases, and 8 bases stayed unmatched. This CDR3 is CASRLTGLGQFF. CDR3 nucleotides: TGTGCCAGCAGACTGACAGGGTTAGGGCAGTTCTTC.

The chain uses TRBV7-2 and TRBJ1-5; 7 bases are a match to TRBD1. This CDR3 comprises 12 residues. Germline V gene lookup returns CDR1 SGHTA and CDR2 FQGNSA. Trimming cost V 3 bases and J 7 bases; bases outside gene matches: 0. CDR3 region: CASSLTGQPQHF. CDR3 in DNA: TGTGCCAGCAGCTTGACAGGGCAGCCCCAGCATTTT.

This chain uses TRBV5-1 with TRBJ2-1; TRBD1 agrees at 7 bases. V gave up 4 bases and J gave up 7 bases; unmatched junction bases: 14. CDR1 and CDR2 from the germline V gene are SGHRS and YFSETQ. The CDR3 covers 16 residues. The CDR3 loop reads CASSRQPDRDSNEQFF. DNA for the CDR3: TGCGCCAGCAGCCGTCAACCAGACAGGGATAGTAATGAGCAGTTCTTC.

The chain joins TRBV12-2 to TRBJ2-7; the table's D call TRBD2 went unverified against the DNA. TRBV12-2 is noted as a pseudogene. The CDR3 spans 18 residues. The CDR3 reads CASRKDAPGLSTSYEQYF. The CDR3 region has the DNA TGTGCAAGTCGCAAGGATGCCCCGGGACTATCGACCTCCTACGAGCAGTACTTC.

The rearrangement joins TRBV19 to TRBJ1-6; possibly TRBD1 for D (6 bases). Deletions cut 4 bases from V and 5 bases from J, with 9 bases between. Germline CDR1 LNHDA, CDR2 SQIVND (reference sequence). This CDR3 contains 14 residues. The CDR3 region is CASSTRTDNSPLHF. In nucleotides, the CDR3 is TGTGCCAGTAGTACCCGGACAGATAATTCACCCCTCCACTTT.

The gene calls are TRBV5-1 and TRBJ2-4, with TRBD2 identical over 11 bases. The CDR3 covers 20 residues. Germline V gene lookup returns CDR1 SGHRS and CDR2 YFSETQ. V was clipped by 0 bases and J by 5 bases; unmatched bases: 16. The CDR3 region is CASSLGELAGGPLSENIQYF. CDR3 coding DNA: TGCGCCAGCAGCTTGGGAGAGCTAGCGGGAGGACCCCTGTCCGAAAACATTCAGTACTTC. Variable domain in full (rest from reference TRBV5-1 and TRBJ2-4): KAGVTQTPRYLIKTRGQQVTLSCSPISGHRSVSWYQQTPGQGLQFLFEYFSETQRNKGNFPGRFSGRQFSNSRSEMNVSTLELGDSALYLCASSLGELAGGPLSENIQYFGAGTRLSVL.

The chain links TRBV5-1 to TRBJ1-4; the D is unclear. The CDR3 spans 13 residues. V lost 2 bases and J 8 bases, leaving 10 bases between the germline ends. Germline values: CDR1 SGHRS, CDR2 YFSETQ. Here the CDR3 DNA reads TGCGCCAGCAGCTTTGAAAGTGAGGAAAAACTGTTTTTT. Its translation: CASSFESEEKLFF.

This clone was seen a few times. The chain employs TRBV5-1 and TRBJ2-2, with D possibly matching TRBD1 (5 bases). Deletions cut 6 bases from V and 1 base from J, with 13 bases between. The CDR3 runs 15 residues. Germline-derived CDR1 and CDR2 are SGHRS and YFSETQ. The CDR3 DNA follows: TGCGCCAGCACCAGGGATTCCGGGAACACCGGGGAGCTGTTTTTT. This translates into CASTRDSGNTGELFF.

The chain couples TRBV5-4 to TRBJ1-1, with D possibly matching TRBD1 (6 bases). Germline V lookup: CDR1 SGHNT, CDR2 YYREEE (reference sequence). CDR3 size: 16 residues. The V end lost 3 bases, the J end lost 0 bases, and 15 bases lay between the germline ends. In DNA, the CDR3 is TGTGCCAGCAGCTCAGAAAACAGGGACATGAACACTGAAGCTTTCTTT. As protein: CASSSENRDMNTEAFF.

The chain combines TRBV7-2 with TRBJ1-1; D may be TRBD1 (5 bases). The germline V gene encodes CDR1 SGHTA and CDR2 FQGNSA. CDR3 length equals 14 residues. V lost 0 bases and J lost 7, with 12 bases in between. The CDR3 reads CASSLALRGNEAFF. CDR3 in DNA: TGTGCCAGCAGCTTAGCGCTAAGGGGAAATGAAGCTTTCTTT.

The chain uses TRBV5-1 and TRBJ2-2; maybe TRBD2 (5 bases). Trimming removed 2 bases at V and 4 bases at J, with 15 bases between. The germline CDR1 and CDR2 sequences are SGHRS and YFSETQ. The CDR3 is 16 residues long. The CDR3 is CASSLFSALGTGELFF. The CDR3, as DNA: TGCGCCAGCAGCTTATTTAGCGCCTTAGGCACCGGGGAGCTGTTTTTT.